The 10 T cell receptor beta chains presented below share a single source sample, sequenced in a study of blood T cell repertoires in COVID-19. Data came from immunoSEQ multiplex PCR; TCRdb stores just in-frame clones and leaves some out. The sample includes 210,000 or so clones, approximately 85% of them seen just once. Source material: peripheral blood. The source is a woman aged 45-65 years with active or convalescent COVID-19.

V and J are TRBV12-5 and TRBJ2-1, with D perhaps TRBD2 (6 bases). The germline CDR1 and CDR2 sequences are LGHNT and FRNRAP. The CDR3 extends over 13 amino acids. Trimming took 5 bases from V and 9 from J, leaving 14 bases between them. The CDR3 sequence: CASGPGLYPEQFF. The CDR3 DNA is TGTGCTAGTGGTCCCGGACTATACCCTGAGCAGTTCTTC.

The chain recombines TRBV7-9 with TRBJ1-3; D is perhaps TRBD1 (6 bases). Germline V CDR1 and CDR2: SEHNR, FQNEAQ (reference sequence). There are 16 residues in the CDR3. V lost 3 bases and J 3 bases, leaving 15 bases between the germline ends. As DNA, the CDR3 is TGTGCCAGCAGCTTGCAATTGAGACAGGATGGAAACACCATATATTTT. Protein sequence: CASSLQLRQDGNTIYF. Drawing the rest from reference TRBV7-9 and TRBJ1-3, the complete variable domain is DTGVSQNPRHKITKRGQNVTFRCDPISEHNRLYWYRQTLGQGPEFLTYFQNEAQLEKSRLLSDRFSAERPKGSFSTLEIQRTEQGDSAMYLCASSLQLRQDGNTIYFGEGSWLTVV.

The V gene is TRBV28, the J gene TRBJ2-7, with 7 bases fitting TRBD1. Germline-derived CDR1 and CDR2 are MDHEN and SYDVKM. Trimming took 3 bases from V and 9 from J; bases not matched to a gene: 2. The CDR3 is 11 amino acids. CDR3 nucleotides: TGTGCCAGCAGTTTCCGGGACAGGCAGTACTTC. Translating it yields CASSFRDRQYF.

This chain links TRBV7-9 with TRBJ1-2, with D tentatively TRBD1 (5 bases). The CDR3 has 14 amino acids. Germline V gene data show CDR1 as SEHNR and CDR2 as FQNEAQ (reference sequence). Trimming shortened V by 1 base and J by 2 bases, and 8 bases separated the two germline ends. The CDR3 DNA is TGTGCCAGCAGCTTAGTGGGGGGGAACTATGGCTACACCTTC. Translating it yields CASSLVGGNYGYTF.

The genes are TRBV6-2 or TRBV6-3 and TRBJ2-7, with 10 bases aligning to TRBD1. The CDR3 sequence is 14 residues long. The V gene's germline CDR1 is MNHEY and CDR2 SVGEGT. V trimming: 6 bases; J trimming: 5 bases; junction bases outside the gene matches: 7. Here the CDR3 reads CASSMTGGLNEQYV. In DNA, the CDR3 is TGTGCCAGCAGCATGACAGGGGGCCTAAACGAGCAGTACGTC.

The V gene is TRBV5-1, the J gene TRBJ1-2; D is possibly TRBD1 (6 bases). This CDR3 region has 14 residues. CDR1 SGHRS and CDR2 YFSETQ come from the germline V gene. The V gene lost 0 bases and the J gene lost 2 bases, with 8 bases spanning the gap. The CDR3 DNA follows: TGCGCCAGCAGCTTGGCTGGGGGCAACTATGGCTACACCTTC. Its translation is CASSLAGGNYGYTF.

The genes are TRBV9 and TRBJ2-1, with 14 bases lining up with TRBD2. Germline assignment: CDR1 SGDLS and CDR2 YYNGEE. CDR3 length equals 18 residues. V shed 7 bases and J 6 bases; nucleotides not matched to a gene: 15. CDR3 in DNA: TGTGCCAGCTCTCGACTAGCGGGGGGGCTAGGACCGGGCAATGAGCAGTTCTTC. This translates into CASSRLAGGLGPGNEQFF.

The CDR3 loop is CASSRSRVANYGYTF. In DNA form, the CDR3 reads TGTGCCAGCAGTAGGAGCAGGGTTGCTAACTATGGCTACACCTTC. The chain joins TRBV6-2 or TRBV6-3 to TRBJ1-2, with D possibly matching TRBD1 (5 bases). The CDR3 runs 15 residues. The ends were cut back, 5 bases at V and 0 bases at J, with 13 bases in the middle. Germline lookup yields CDR1 MNHEY and CDR2 SVGEGT.

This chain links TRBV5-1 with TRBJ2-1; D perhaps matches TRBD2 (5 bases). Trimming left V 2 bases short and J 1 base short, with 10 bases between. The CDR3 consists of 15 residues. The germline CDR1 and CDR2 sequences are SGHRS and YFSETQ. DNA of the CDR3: TGCGCCAGCAGCTTTGGTACGGGATCCTACAATGAGCAGTTCTTC. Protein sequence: CASSFGTGSYNEQFF.

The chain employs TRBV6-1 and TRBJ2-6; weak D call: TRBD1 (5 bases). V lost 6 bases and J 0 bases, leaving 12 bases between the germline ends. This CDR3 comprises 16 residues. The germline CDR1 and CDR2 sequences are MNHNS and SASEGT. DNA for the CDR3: TGTGCCAGCAGGGAAACAGGCTTCTCTGGGGCCAACGTCCTGACTTTC. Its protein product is CASRETGFSGANVLTF.